A few counts support the clone carrying this T cell receptor (beta chain). The sample is drawn from a study of cytomegalovirus exposure and HLA in healthy donors. The PCR was carried out with 60 Vbeta primers and 13 Jbeta primers. The method was immunoSEQ multiplex PCR; TCRdb's version includes in-frame clones alone and lacks a portion of them. The sample records 90,000 to 140,000 clones, over 70% being singletons. There are 15 residues in the CDR3. The V segment lost 7 bases and the J segment 8 bases; nucleotides outside the gene matches: 11. Germline CDR1 SQVTM, CDR2 ANQGSEA. J is TRBJ2-3 and V is TRBV29-1; TRBD2 matches 14 bases. The sequence came from a woman aged 40 to 55 in good health and CMV-seropositive. Sequencing used PBMCs. CDR3 DNA sequence: TGCAGCGCTACGCCGGGACTAGCGGGGGTCCGTACGCAGTATTTT. Its translation is CSATPGLAGVRTQYF.